Here is one T cell receptor (beta chain) with its context. Its antigen is undetermined. This specimen comes from a study of T cell repertoires in cytomegalovirus infection. Study in general: Use of recently identified HLA-C-restricted and well-studied HLA-B-restricted CMV epitopes was part of the study. From public TCR beta signatures came an indication of both CMV infection and matching HLA type.

TCRdb analysed the reads with MiXCR anew, one entry per CDR3 protein. This sample has approximately 990,000 distinct CDR3 sequences, with 25% to 40% found just once. In germline, CDR1 is DFQATT, CDR2 SNEGSKA (reference sequence). Deletions cut 3 bases from V and 3 bases from J, with 16 bases between. This CDR3 is 15 amino acids long. The receptor comes from a human donor in good health (CMV status not recorded). Some clones in this sample may be carry-over from other donors' samples. This chain links TRBV20-1 with TRBJ2-3; either TRBD1 or TRBD2 may fit D (5 bases each). This material consisted of cultured CD8+ T cells from PBMCs, taken from culture after CMV antigen stimulation. CDR3 sequence reads: CSASPLGESTDTQYF. In DNA form, the CDR3 reads TGCAGTGCTAGTCCCCTGGGGGAATCGACAGATACGCAGTATTTT.